What follows are 13 T cell receptor beta chains derived from one specimen sequenced in a study of cytomegalovirus exposure and HLA in healthy donors. The PCR had 60 Vbeta and 13 Jbeta primers. Here immunoSEQ multiplex PCR was the method, and the copy in TCRdb shows in-frame clones only, minus some. The sample includes 40,000 or so clones. The material sequenced was PBMCs. Receptors originate from a man aged 25 to 40 in good health and CMV-seronegative.

This chain joins TRBV30 and TRBJ1-4; D is perhaps TRBD1 (5 bases). Germline V gene sequence: CDR1 GTSNPN, CDR2 SVGIG (reference sequence). This CDR3 has 17 amino acids. Trimming took off 2 bases at V and 0 bases at J, with 16 bases between the two ends. CDR3 nucleotides: TGTGCCTGGAGTAACGCCCCAGGGTTTACAACTAATGAAAAACTGTTTTTT. Protein product: CAWSNAPGFTTNEKLFF.

The genes are TRBV4-3 and TRBJ2-7; weak D call: TRBD1 (7 bases). Germline CDR1 LGHNA, CDR2 YSLEER. The CDR3 runs 16 residues. Trimming shortened V by 0 bases and J by 0 bases, and 12 bases separated the two germline ends. CDR3 sequence: CASSQDAQGGSYEQYF. In DNA form, the CDR3 reads TGCGCCAGCAGCCAAGATGCCCAGGGGGGCTCCTACGAGCAGTACTTC.

V is TRBV7-9 and J is TRBJ2-3; D gene ambiguous. This CDR3 is 15 amino acids long. CDR1 is SEHNR and CDR2 is FQNEAQ in the germline V gene (reference sequence). The V and J ends lost 1 base and 0 bases respectively, with 8 bases between them. The CDR3 region is CASSLDTISTDTQYF. The CDR3 region has the DNA TGTGCCAGCAGCTTAGACACCATCAGCACAGATACGCAGTATTTT.

The chain couples TRBV6-5 to TRBJ1-4, with D unresolved. Germline values: CDR1 MNHEY, CDR2 SVGAGI. The CDR3 length is 15 residues. The ends were cut back, 4 bases at V and 0 bases at J, with 9 bases in the middle. CDR3 sequence (DNA): TGTGCCAGCAGTTTCGACTGGGCAACTAATGAAAAACTGTTTTTT. Amino acid sequence: CASSFDWATNEKLFF.

This chain links TRBV4-3 with TRBJ2-1; the match to TRBD2 covers 7 bases. The germline V gene has CDR1 LGHNA and CDR2 YSLEER. This CDR3 region has 14 residues. V lost 2 bases, J lost 10 bases, and 8 bases stayed unmatched. CDR3 DNA sequence: TGCGCCAGCAGCCAACTTCGTTGGGAGGGGGAGCAGTTCTTC. Translating gives CASSQLRWEGEQFF.

CDR3 in amino acids: CASSRRETYEQYF. CDR3 DNA sequence: TGTGCCAGCAGCCGCCGGGAAACCTACGAGCAGTACTTC. This chain joins TRBV7-2 and TRBJ2-7, with a tentative D call TRBD2 (5 bases). The CDR3 spans 13 residues. Germline V gene sequence: CDR1 SGHTA, CDR2 FQGNSA. V was clipped by 5 bases and J by 2 bases, with 10 bases between them.

V is TRBV6-1 and J is TRBJ1-6; D gene ambiguous. The CDR3 totals 14 residues. V dropped 0 bases and J dropped 13 bases, with 13 bases sitting between them. Germline loops: CDR1 MNHNS, CDR2 SASEGT. The CDR3 bases are TGTGCCAGCAGTGAAGCGCTGCCCTCGACTCCCCTCCACTTT. Translation: CASSEALPSTPLHF.

The V call is TRBV5-1, the J call TRBJ1-2, with D uncertain. The CDR3 contains 18 residues. The germline V and J ends were trimmed by 0 bases and 8 bases, with 26 bases remaining between them. Per the germline V gene, CDR1 is SGHRS and CDR2 is YFSETQ. The CDR3 sequence: CASSLVAGGSSISRGYTF. CDR3 coding DNA: TGCGCCAGCAGCTTGGTGGCAGGAGGTAGCTCTATCTCAAGGGGCTACACCTTC.

V and J are TRBV6-5 and TRBJ2-1, with TRBD2 matching over 12 bases. CDR1 MNHEY and CDR2 SVGAGI come from the germline V gene. J gave up 8 bases and V 4 bases, and 6 bases lay outside the gene matches. The CDR3 length is 15 residues. CDR3 coding DNA: TGTGCCAGCAGTTTAAGACTAGCGGGAGCTCATGAGCAGTTCTTC. Its translation: CASSLRLAGAHEQFF.

V gene TRBV5-1 combines with J gene TRBJ1-6; 8 bases align to TRBD1. Trimming took 1 base from V and 10 from J; bases not matched to a gene: 4. The CDR3 sequence is 14 residues long. Germline assignment: CDR1 SGHRS and CDR2 YFSETQ. CDR3 sequence: CASSLQGAQSPLHF. In DNA, the CDR3 is TGCGCCAGCAGCTTGCAGGGGGCCCAATCACCCCTCCACTTT.

CDR3 in amino acids: CSVEDRSGATDTQYF. In DNA form, the CDR3 reads TGCAGCGTTGAAGATCGCAGCGGGGCCACAGATACGCAGTATTTT. V is TRBV29-1 and J is TRBJ2-3; 7 nucleotides align to TRBD2. Trimming removed 0 bases from V and 2 bases from J; junction bases left unmatched: 5. CDR1 is SQVTM, CDR2 ANQGSEA, per germline. The CDR3 runs to 15 residues.

The chain uses TRBV9 and TRBJ2-2; perhaps TRBD1 as D (6 bases). CDR1 and CDR2 from the germline V gene are SGDLS and YYNGEE. The CDR3 runs to 15 residues. Trimming stripped 4 bases from V and 4 bases from J, with 14 bases between. The CDR3 DNA reads TGTGCCAGCAGCTCCCAGGGGTTTAGCACCGGGGAGCTGTTTTTT. Protein: CASSSQGFSTGELFF.

The V call is TRBV15, the J call TRBJ1-2; no reliable D call. The V end lost 5 bases, the J end lost 4 bases, and 5 bases lay between the germline ends. The CDR3 is 11 amino acids. The germline V gene has CDR1 LNHNV and CDR2 YYDKDF (reference sequence). The CDR3 spells CATSSLYGYTF. For the CDR3, the DNA is TGTGCCACCAGCTCCCTCTATGGCTACACCTTC.